Each of the 26 T cell receptor beta chains below was sequenced from the same sample in a study of blood T cell repertoires in COVID-19. The repertoire was sequenced with immunoSEQ multiplex PCR; TCRdb's copy has only in-frame clones and lacks some. Here the sample spans 100,000 to 150,000 clones, around four fifths being singletons. The sample taken for sequencing was peripheral blood. Receptor source: a human donor in a cohort sampled during active COVID-19.

The chain uses TRBV4-2 and TRBJ1-1, with no clear D. V shed 1 base and J shed 1 base, with 7 bases lying between them. From germline, CDR1 is LGHNA and CDR2 YNFKEQ. CDR3 size: 14 residues. CDR3 sequence (DNA): TGTGCCAGCAGCCAAGGGCCGAAGAACACTGAAGCTTTCTTT. This sequence encodes CASSQGPKNTEAFF.

This clone was seen once. This chain connects TRBV18 to TRBJ2-5, with TRBD1 matching over 7 bases. Per germline, CDR1 KGHSH and CDR2 LQKENI. CDR3 length: 14 residues. The J segment lost 1 base and the V segment lost 3 bases, leaving 2 bases of the junction unmatched. CDR3 bases: TGTGCCAGCTCACCGACAGGGCCCCAAGAGACCCAGTACTTC. Translation gives CASSPTGPQETQYF. The full variable domain, in which reference TRBV18 and TRBJ2-5 provide the parts outside the CDR3, is NAGVMQNPRHLVRRRGQEARLRCSPMKGHSHVYWYRQLPEEGLKFMVYLQKENIIDESGMPKERFSAEFPKEGPSILRIQQVVRGDSAAYFCASSPTGPQETQYFGPGTRLLVL.

This clone was seen more than once but under ten times. The V and J genes are TRBV7-2 and TRBJ1-2; 8 bases align to TRBD1. Trimming took 4 bases from V and 8 from J; bases not matched to a gene: 9. Germline loops: CDR1 SGHTA, CDR2 FQGNSA. This CDR3 is built from 14 residues. The CDR3 region has the DNA TGTGCCAGCAGCTCTCGGACAGGGCTGGGCGGCTACACCTTC. This gives the protein CASSSRTGLGGYTF.

The rearrangement joins TRBV11-3 to TRBJ2-2; 12 bases are a match to TRBD1. V was pared by 5 bases and J by 4 bases, with 8 bases of the junction left unmatched. Germline V gene data show CDR1 as SGHNT and CDR2 as YENEEA. The CDR3 spans 17 residues. In nucleotides, the CDR3 is TGTGCCAGCAGCCCAAATCGGGACAGGGGGCCCACCGGGGAGCTGTTTTTT. This codes for CASSPNRDRGPTGELFF.

This clone was recorded at least ten times. The chain uses TRBV4-2 and TRBJ1-6; no clear D gene. The V end was cut by 1 base, the J end by 10 bases, with 17 bases between. Per germline, CDR1 LGHNA and CDR2 YNFKEQ. The CDR3 sequence is 16 residues long. CDR3 region: CASSQGPSGYLSPLHF. The DNA of the CDR3 is TGTGCCAGCAGCCAAGGGCCCTCAGGCTATCTCTCACCCCTCCACTTT.

This clone was seen just once. The V gene is TRBV6-2 or TRBV6-3, the J gene TRBJ2-2, with 8 bases that match TRBD1. The J segment lost 7 bases and the V segment lost 6 bases, leaving 7 bases of the junction unmatched. From germline, CDR1 is MNHEY and CDR2 SVGEGT. The CDR3 is made up of 14 amino acids. The DNA for the CDR3 is TGTGCCAGCAGCCGGGACAGGATGGTCGGGGAGCTGTTTTTT. Translating gives CASSRDRMVGELFF.

The chain joins TRBV4-1 to TRBJ1-1, with 7 bases that match TRBD1. Germline values: CDR1 MGHRA, CDR2 YSYEKL. This CDR3 contains 14 residues. Trimming at V came to 1 base and at J to 4 bases, leaving 3 bases not matched to a gene. In nucleotides, the CDR3 is TGCGCCAGCAGCCAAGCGACAGGGAGCACTGAAGCTTTCTTT. Protein sequence: CASSQATGSTEAFF.

DNA of the CDR3: TGTGCCAGCAGCTCTTTCACCGGGACAGGCTATGGCTACACCTTC. It yields the protein CASSSFTGTGYGYTF. The J gene is TRBJ1-2, the V gene TRBV7-3; 8 bases fit TRBD1. The V gene's germline CDR1 is SGHTA and CDR2 FQGTGA. The CDR3 has 15 amino acids. With 4 bases clipped from V and 4 bases from J, the junction kept 8 bases outside the gene matches.

The chain links TRBV13 to TRBJ2-7; D may be TRBD1 (6 bases). The CDR3 has 14 amino acids. With 4 bases removed from V and 0 bases from J, the gap between germline ends came to 10 bases. Germline lookup yields CDR1 PRHDT and CDR2 FYEKMQ (reference sequence). The CDR3 protein is CASSSDSLSYEQYF. The CDR3 DNA reads as TGTGCCAGCAGCTCGGACAGCCTCTCCTACGAGCAGTACTTC. Filled out from reference TRBV13 and TRBJ2-7, the complete variable domain reads AAGVIQSPRHLIKEKRETATLKCYPIPRHDTVYWYQQGPGQDPQFLISFYEKMQSDKGSIPDRFSAQQFSDYHSELNMSSLELGDSALYFCASSSDSLSYEQYFGPGTRLTVT.

The chain links TRBV10-3 to TRBJ1-4; no reliable D call. Trimming stripped 2 bases from V and 8 bases from J, with 12 bases between. The CDR3 runs to 14 residues. Germline lookup yields CDR1 ENHRY and CDR2 SYGVKD. CDR3 region: CAISETDTGEKLFF. The CDR3 region has the DNA TGTGCCATCAGTGAGACAGACACGGGGGAAAAACTGTTTTTT.

The chain uses TRBV7-2 and TRBJ2-7; D call uncertain. The CDR3 consists of 14 residues. Trimming took off 1 base at V and 0 bases at J, with 7 bases between the two ends. CDR1 SGHTA and CDR2 FQGNSA come from the germline V gene. The CDR3 is CASSLGSHSYEQYF. The CDR3, as DNA: TGTGCCAGCAGCTTAGGCAGTCACTCCTACGAGCAGTACTTC.

The chain links TRBV27 to TRBJ2-7; D remains unclear. Trimming took 6 bases from V and 3 from J, leaving 6 bases between them. CDR1 MNHEY and CDR2 SMNVEV come from the germline V gene (reference sequence). The CDR3 runs to 11 residues. The CDR3 nucleotides read TGTGCCAGCAGACAGAGCTACGAGCAGTACTTC. Encoded protein: CASRQSYEQYF.

The chain recombines TRBV7-9 with TRBJ1-5; 8 nucleotides match TRBD1. The V segment lost 5 bases and the J segment 5 bases; nucleotides outside the gene matches: 5. Germline assignment: CDR1 SEHNR and CDR2 FQNEAQ (reference sequence). CDR3 length: 14 amino acids. The CDR3 DNA is TGTGCCAGCAGCCCGGGGACAGGAGATCAGCCCCAGCATTTT. Protein: CASSPGTGDQPQHF.

This chain uses TRBV5-1 with TRBJ1-1; TRBD1 agrees at 9 bases. The CDR3 spans 17 residues. Germline V gene data show CDR1 as SGHRS and CDR2 as YFSETQ. Losses at the gene ends were 1 base for V and 4 bases for J; bases not matched to a gene: 11. Here the CDR3 DNA reads TGCGCCAGCAGCTTGAGAGGCTTGGGACAGGGATTCACTGAAGCTTTCTTT. Translating it yields CASSLRGLGQGFTEAFF.

This clone was seen more than once but under ten times. The V call is TRBV5-1, the J call TRBJ2-4; D not certain. CDR1 and CDR2 (germline): SGHRS, YFSETQ. This CDR3 contains 14 residues. The ends were cut back, 0 bases at V and 2 bases at J, with 6 bases in the middle. The CDR3 protein is CASSLALSKNIQYF. As DNA, the CDR3 is TGCGCCAGCAGCTTGGCGTTATCCAAAAACATTCAGTACTTC.

The chain combines TRBV5-1 with TRBJ1-1; D gene uncertain. Trimming shortened V by 6 bases and J by 0 bases, and 9 bases separated the two germline ends. This CDR3 is built from 13 residues. Germline V gene data show CDR1 as SGHRS and CDR2 as YFSETQ. In DNA, the CDR3 is TGCGCCAGCACCGGGTCGCTGAACACTGAAGCTTTCTTT. The encoded protein is CASTGSLNTEAFF. The full variable domain, with the rest looked up from reference TRBV5-1 and TRBJ1-1, is KAGVTQTPRYLIKTRGQQVTLSCSPISGHRSVSWYQQTPGQGLQFLFEYFSETQRNKGNFPGRFSGRQFSNSRSEMNVSTLELGDSALYLCASTGSLNTEAFFGQGTRLTVV.

The rearrangement joins TRBV28 to TRBJ2-2, with TRBD1 matching over 10 bases. The germline V gene has CDR1 MDHEN and CDR2 SYDVKM. The CDR3 is 18 amino acids. J was trimmed by 7 bases and V by 6 bases; bases with no gene match: 17. The CDR3 nucleotides are TGTGCCAGCAGGGGTGGTTCGGGACAGGGGTACAAGGACGGGGAGCTGTTTTTT. It yields the protein CASRGGSGQGYKDGELFF.

This rearrangement joins TRBV15 to TRBJ2-7; D is undetermined. V was pared by 0 bases and J by 0 bases, with 9 bases between. CDR1 and CDR2 (germline): LNHNV, YYDKDF (reference sequence). The CDR3 runs 15 residues. The CDR3 region has the DNA TGTGCCACCAGCAGAGATCCCAGAAGCTCCTACGAGCAGTACTTC. Its translation is CATSRDPRSSYEQYF.

The chain is built from TRBV7-2 and TRBJ2-7, with D unresolved. Germline V gives CDR1 SGHTA, CDR2 FQGNSA. V gave up 5 bases and J gave up 3 bases, with 14 bases separating them. The CDR3 totals 14 residues. The CDR3 sequence: CASSPIRGDYEQYF. Here the CDR3 DNA reads TGTGCCAGCAGCCCTATCCGCGGCGACTACGAGCAGTACTTC.

The V and J genes are TRBV5-1 and TRBJ2-2; tentatively, D is TRBD1 (5 bases). Trimming shortened V by 4 bases and J by 7 bases, and 14 bases separated the two germline ends. Germline V lookup: CDR1 SGHRS, CDR2 YFSETQ. This CDR3 has 14 amino acids. The CDR3 region has the DNA TGCGCCAGCAGCCTGGTTGGGGCTCACGGGGAGCTGTTTTTT. Translation gives CASSLVGAHGELFF.

The table lists this clone with a few counts. This chain joins TRBV6-2 or TRBV6-3 and TRBJ2-2, with 9 nucleotides matching TRBD2. CDR3 length: 19 residues. CDR1 is MNHEY and CDR2 is SVGEGT in the germline V gene. Losses at the gene ends were 0 bases for V and 3 bases for J; bases not matched to a gene: 11. In DNA, the CDR3 is TGTGCCAGCAGTTACTCGAATTTGCGGGGGGGAACGGACACCGGGGAGCTGTTTTTT. This encodes CASSYSNLRGGTDTGELFF.

The CDR3 protein is CASNGIGARGYTF. The CDR3 coding sequence is TGTGCCAGCAATGGAATTGGGGCACGTGGCTACACCTTC. This chain uses TRBV2 with TRBJ1-2; D may be TRBD1 (5 bases). From germline, CDR1 is SNHLY and CDR2 FYNNEI. The CDR3 has 13 amino acids. V lost 7 bases and J lost 7, with 16 bases in between.

The chain joins TRBV28 to TRBJ2-5, with 9 bases lining up with TRBD1. V shed 4 bases and J 3 bases; nucleotides not matched to a gene: 6. The CDR3 covers 15 residues. In germline, CDR1 is MDHEN, CDR2 SYDVKM. The CDR3 spells CASSSWTGVEETQYF. CDR3 nucleotide sequence: TGTGCCAGCAGTTCCTGGACAGGGGTGGAAGAGACCCAGTACTTC. Together with reference TRBV28 and TRBJ2-5, the CDR3 gives the full variable domain: DVKVTQSSRYLVKRTGEKVFLECVQDMDHENMFWYRQDPGLGLRLIYFSYDVKMKEKGDIPEGYSVSREKKERFSLILESASTNQTSMYLCASSSWTGVEETQYFGPGTRLLVL.

The chain links TRBV6-2 or TRBV6-3 to TRBJ2-7, with TRBD1 matching over 9 bases. V lost 2 bases, J lost 3 bases, and 8 bases stayed unmatched. Germline V lookup: CDR1 MNHEY, CDR2 SVGEGT. The CDR3 is made up of 16 amino acids. In DNA form, the CDR3 reads TGTGCCAGCAGTTACCCGACCGGGACAGGGAGCTACGAGCAGTACTTC. Translation gives CASSYPTGTGSYEQYF.

This clone was recorded once. V is TRBV14 and J is TRBJ1-1, with D perhaps TRBD1 (5 bases). The germline gives CDR1 SGHDN, CDR2 FVKESK. The CDR3 extends over 14 amino acids. V was trimmed by 0 bases and J by 3 bases, leaving 8 bases between them. CDR3 bases: TGTGCCAGCAGCCAAGACAGGGTTGACACTGAAGCTTTCTTT. It is translated as CASSQDRVDTEAFF.

This chain joins TRBV15 and TRBJ2-7; tentatively, D is TRBD1 (6 bases). The CDR3 totals 14 residues. V was trimmed by 4 bases and J by 6 bases, leaving 16 bases between them. Germline lookup yields CDR1 LNHNV and CDR2 YYDKDF (reference sequence). CDR3: CATSKPLGAGEQYF. The CDR3 DNA sequence: TGTGCCACCAGCAAACCCCTGGGGGCCGGCGAGCAGTACTTC.